The 4 T cell receptor beta chains listed next were all sequenced from one sample in a study of shared clonotypes between healthy human individuals (dated by TCRdb to the early 2020s). Library generation was performed with the immunoSEQ multiplex PCR assay. The source is immuneACCESS, and TCRdb retained only in-frame sequences with V and J called. Part of the clones is not carried over; for the studies checked, unresolved V genes explain less than half of this, and the remainder is unexplained. Present in this sample are about 1.4 million clones, roughly 96% of which were seen just once. 0.95% to 1.5% of the sample lies in the top ten. The specimen was naive CD4+ T cells sorted from blood. Read against the paper, the sample's cell subset or site label means: CD45RA+ positively selected. These receptors came from a young man in good health.

Details on this clone: In the same sample, other DNA sequences code for this CDR3. The chain is built from TRBV28 and TRBJ2-7; 9 positions agree with TRBD1. CDR1 and CDR2 from the germline V gene are MDHEN and SYDVKM. The trim removed 6 bases at V and 3 bases at J, leaving 6 bases unmatched. This CDR3 comprises 14 residues. The DNA for the CDR3 is TGTGCCAGCAGAAGCGGACAGGGGCTCTACGAGCAGTACTTC. Amino acids: CASRSGQGLYEQYF.

CDR3 bases: TGTGCCAGCCAGGGCGGCATGAACACTGAAGCTTTCTTT. Translation gives CASQGGMNTEAFF. V and J are TRBV19 and TRBJ1-1, with D possibly being TRBD1 (5 bases). Germline V lookup: CDR1 LNHDA, CDR2 SQIVND (reference sequence). The CDR3 is made up of 13 amino acids. V was trimmed by 9 bases and J by 0 bases, leaving 11 bases between them.

The gene calls are TRBV6-1 and TRBJ2-7, with 8 nucleotides matching TRBD2. There are 15 residues in the CDR3. Germline CDR1 reads MNHNS; CDR2 reads SASEGT. The junction had 3 bases not matched to a gene; V was cut back by 1 base and J by 1 base. The DNA of the CDR3 is TGTGCCAGCAGTGAAGTCAGCGGGAGTTCCTACGAGCAGTACTTC. Translation gives CASSEVSGSSYEQYF.

CDR3: CASSQLLGETWNEQFF. The CDR3 coding sequence is TGCGCCAGCAGCCAGCTTTTAGGAGAGACATGGAATGAGCAGTTCTTC. The V and J genes are TRBV4-3 and TRBJ2-1, with D unresolved. Trimming pared 3 bases from V and 7 bases from J, leaving 19 bases between. The CDR3 runs 16 residues. The germline CDR1 and CDR2 sequences are LGHNA and YSLEER.